The rows below give T cell receptor beta chains drawn from one sample of a study of blood T cells in healthy people across ages. TCRdb fed the 5' RACE reads into MiXCR, producing one record per CDR3 protein. The sample consists of around 690,000 distinct CDR3 sequences, about 54% of them appearing once. The sample taken for sequencing was blood. The receptor source for this set is a man aged 55 to 70 in good health. Each CDR3 is given with its conserved first and last residue. The D gene is left open where the match is weak. Clone size is not always given. Where it is, it says once, few, many or a class for expanded clones.

D gene	V gene	J gene	clone size	CDR3 protein	CDR3 DNA
NA	TRBV3-1	TRBJ2-3	once	CASSRAGHPVTDTQYF	TGTGCCAGCAGCCGAGCGGGACATCCCGTCACAGATACGCAGTATTTT
TRBD1	TRBV6-2/TRBV6-3	TRBJ2-1	few	CASRGQGINEQFF	TGTGCCAGCAGGGGACAGGGGATCAATGAGCAGTTCTTC
TRBD1	TRBV13	TRBJ2-5	few	CASSMDRGVGQYQETQYF	TGTGCCAGCAGCATGGACAGGGGTGTTGGACAGTACCAAGAGACCCAGTACTTC
NA	TRBV12-3/TRBV12-4	TRBJ2-3	NA	CASRFGVTGDTQYF	TGTGCCAGCAGGTTTGGAGTGACAGGAGATACGCAGTATTTT
NA	TRBV6-5	TRBJ2-5	NA	CASSVEGKQETQYF	TGTGCCAGCAGTGTGGAGGGGAAACAAGAGACCCAGTACTTC
TRBD1	TRBV20-1	TRBJ2-1	once	CSASTGGARQFF	TGCAGCGCTAGTACAGGGGGCGCGAGGCAGTTCTTC
NA	TRBV4-1	TRBJ1-1	NA	CASSQGVGVSTEAFF	TGCGCCAGCAGCCAAGGGGTGGGGGTGTCCACTGAAGCTTTCTTT
NA	TRBV5-1	TRBJ1-2	NA	CASNLDRTENGYTF	TGCGCCAGCAACTTGGACCGGACGGAGAATGGCTACACCTTC
NA	TRBV28	TRBJ1-2	NA	CASSLRAAGGGYTF	TGTGCCAGCAGTCTTCGGGCCGCCGGAGGCGGCTACACCTTC
TRBD1	TRBV20-1	TRBJ1-5	NA	CSARTGGGQPQHF	TGCAGTGCTAGGACAGGGGGCGGACAGCCCCAGCATTTT
NA	TRBV5-1	TRBJ2-1	few	CASSPGGLLSGEQFF	TGCGCCAGCAGCCCCGGGGGGCTCCTTTCGGGGGAGCAGTTCTTC
TRBD1	TRBV20-1	TRBJ2-5	many	CSATGEETQYF	TGCAGTGCCACAGGGGAAGAGACCCAGTACTTC
NA	TRBV20-1	TRBJ2-3	NA	CSAMSTDTQYF	TGCAGTGCTATGAGCACAGATACGCAGTATTTT
NA	TRBV12-3/TRBV12-4	TRBJ2-3	few	CASSPARLGAQYF	TGTGCCAGCAGTCCCGCCAGGCTAGGGGCGCAGTATTTT
NA	TRBV2	TRBJ2-5	few	CASSGFGSQETQYF	TGTGCCAGCAGTGGATTTGGATCCCAAGAGACCCAGTACTTC
NA	TRBV2	TRBJ1-2	NA	CASSERMLYGYTF	TGTGCCAGCAGTGAAAGGATGCTCTATGGCTACACCTTC
NA	TRBV6-6	TRBJ1-5	NA	CASSYSGSDQPQHF	TGTGCCAGCAGTTACTCCGGCAGCGATCAGCCCCAGCATTTT
NA	TRBV9	TRBJ2-1	NA	CASSVKGRGINEQFF	TGTGCCAGCAGCGTGAAAGGCAGGGGAATTAATGAGCAGTTCTTC
TRBD1	TRBV10-2	TRBJ2-7	few	CASSEDGTGAYEQYF	TGCGCCAGCAGTGAGGATGGGACAGGCGCCTACGAGCAGTACTTC
NA	TRBV18	TRBJ1-5	NA	CASSPGGDQPQHF	TGTGCCAGCTCACCAGGGGGAGATCAGCCCCAGCATTTT
TRBD2	TRBV5-1	TRBJ2-1	NA	CTSCVVLAGGPYNEQFF	TGCACCAGCTGCGTCGTTTTGGCGGGGGGGCCCTACAATGAGCAGTTCTTC
TRBD1	TRBV6-5	TRBJ2-1	NA	CASSYLKITGVDNEQFF	TGTGCCAGCAGTTATCTTAAGATTACAGGGGTAGACAATGAGCAGTTCTTC
TRBD2	TRBV10-3	TRBJ2-4	NA	CASGLEGYEQYF	TGTGCCAGCGGACTAGAGGGGTATGAGCAGTACTTC
NA	TRBV7-2	TRBJ1-2	NA	CASSLQVGGDYGYTF	TGTGCCAGCAGCTTGCAGGTCGGAGGGGACTATGGCTACACCTTC
NA	TRBV7-6	TRBJ2-5	NA	CASERSGAQYF	TGTGCCAGCGAGCGATCGGGAGCCCAGTACTTC
NA	TRBV5-1	TRBJ2-6	NA	CASTERSTGSGANVLTF	TGCGCCAGCACCGAGAGGAGTACAGGCTCTGGGGCCAACGTCCTGACTTTC
NA	TRBV3-1	TRBJ1-2	NA	CASSQVVRSDRYGYTF	TGTGCCAGCAGCCAAGTCGTCCGCTCGGATAGGTATGGCTACACCTTC
NA	TRBV27	TRBJ1-1	once	CASSYNAVVHTEAFF	TGTGCCAGCAGTTACAATGCGGTGGTGCACACTGAAGCTTTCTTT
NA	TRBV9	TRBJ2-5	few	CASRPGIARQETQYF	TGTGCCAGCCGCCCAGGAATAGCCCGACAAGAGACCCAGTACTTC
NA	TRBV29-1	TRBJ2-5	NA	CSVAPGGARETQYF	TGCAGCGTTGCCCCCGGCGGGGCCAGAGAGACCCAGTACTTC